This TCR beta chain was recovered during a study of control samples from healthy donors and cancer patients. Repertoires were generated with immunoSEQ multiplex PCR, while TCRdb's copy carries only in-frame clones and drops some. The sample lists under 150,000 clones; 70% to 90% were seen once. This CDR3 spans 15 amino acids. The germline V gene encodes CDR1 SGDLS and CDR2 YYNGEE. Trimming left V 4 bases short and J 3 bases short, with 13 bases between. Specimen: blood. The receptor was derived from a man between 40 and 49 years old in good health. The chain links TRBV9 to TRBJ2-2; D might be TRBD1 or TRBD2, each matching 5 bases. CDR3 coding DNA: TGTGCCAGCAGCTCCGGGACCGCCGACACCGGGGAGCTGTTTTTT. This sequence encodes CASSSGTADTGELFF.